Listed below are T cell receptor beta chains from one sample, sequenced in a study of CD8 T cells in Susac syndrome. TCRdb ran MiXCR on the immunoSEQ multiplex PCR reads and lists one entry per CDR3 protein. The repertoire holds approximately 120,000 distinct CDR3 sequences, with more than 85% as singletons. The sample consisted of CD8+ T cells from PBMCs. The receptors shown here come from a human donor with multiple sclerosis. Each CDR3 is given with its conserved first and last residue. D genes are given only for firm matches.

d_call	cdr3_length	v_call	j_call	cdr3_aa
-	14	TRBV12-3/TRBV12-4	TRBJ2-3	CASSFRGGLDTQYF
-	14	TRBV10-3	TRBJ2-5	CAISEGSGGETQYF
-	12	TRBV13	TRBJ2-5	CASSSRGETQYF
-	14	TRBV5-6	TRBJ2-1	CASSPGSQGAEQFF
-	15	TRBV24-1	TRBJ2-2	CATSDLGGSAGELFF
TRBD1	14	TRBV20-1	TRBJ2-2	CSAETGDGTGELFF
-	15	TRBV7-3	TRBJ1-2	CASSLREGMDYGYTF
TRBD1	15	TRBV27	TRBJ1-1	CASSLSGQGHTEAFF
-	15	TRBV4-1	TRBJ2-7	CASSQGPGGSYEQYF
-	14	TRBV7-9	TRBJ1-2	CASSLRSGSNGYTF
-	12	TRBV27	TRBJ2-7	CASRGTIYEQYF